This TCR beta chain was found in a study of shared clonotypes between healthy human individuals (dated by TCRdb to 2020 to 2021). Concerning the study at large: A few men and a couple of women, aged 18 to 49 years, made up the cohort. Blood TCR repertoires of about 5 healthy adults were deeply sequenced to estimate repertoire size and the extent of clonotype sharing between individuals. To increase sequencing depth and limit assay-specific biases, different laboratories used diverse techniques to prepare libraries and sequence TCR repertoires. Between about 0.8 and 8.9 billion PBMCs per donor were obtained by leukapheresis.

Healthy HIV-negative adults with no recently reported acute infections or vaccinations were included as donors. Only Caucasian adults living in Nashville, Tennessee, USA were represented among the donors. For unsorted samples, roughly 91 million PBMCs were counted, and genomic DNA was extracted using the QIAamp DNA Blood Mini kit. Blood was obtained by leukapheresis, after which PBMCs were separated by Ficoll-Histopaque density gradient centrifugation and cryopreserved in liquid nitrogen vapor phase. The CDR3 has 14 amino acids, counting the end cysteine and phenylalanine. Only the CDR3 portion is preserved as DNA: 42 bases, with reading frame beginning at the first base. V is clipped by 2 bases and J by 0 bases, and the sequence between their germline boundaries is 6 bases long. According to the germline V gene, CDR1 reads SGDLS and CDR2 reads YYNGEE. Comments on this clone: Its specific antigen is unknown. Per-nucleotide qualities are absent, and no much larger clonotype sits a single base away. At the DNA level, this CDR3 is encoded by other sequences in the same sample as well.

Beyond this particular receptor, the publication reports: Because the study included a small number of donors, the genetic and exposure-history diversity represented was limited. Sampling was limited to blood, and TCR repertoires in tissue likely differ from TCR repertoires in blood. Pairwise subsampling led to the expectation that sequencing depth would affect the degree of clonotype sharing among donors.

Using the deep immunoSEQ assay, multiplex PCR amplified TCR CDR3 regions from genomic DNA. Genomic DNA extracted from each cell subset was distributed evenly over all wells of several immunoSEQ 96-well plates, and each plate served as one replicate. For unsorted PBMC, each replicate PCR was loaded with roughly 0.3 ug genomic DNA, equivalent to about 30,000 T cell genomes. Genomic DNA from unsorted PBMC was sequenced over ten immunoSEQ deep assay plates. Purified libraries were measured with a Qubit 3.0 fluorometer, size-checked on a Bioanalyzer 2100, and measured again with the KAPA Library Quantification kit. A separate single-read 150-cycle Illumina NextSeq 550 flow cell was used to sequence each immunoSEQ 96-well plate. In the paper's pipeline: Because only junctional sequences without quality scores were contained in the immunoSEQ output, filtering matching that applied to full-length reads could not be performed. Sequences were annotated with PyIR, a Python wrapper for IgBLAST v1.9, and V/J genes and CDR3 were assigned using IMGT germline references. Reads with weak V/J assignments (E-value above 1e-6), missing CDR3, stop codons, out-of-frame junctions, or ambiguous translated residues were removed. V3J clonotypes were defined as sequences sharing an identical inferred V gene, J gene, and CDR3 amino acid sequence. Percentage overlap between repertoires was computed as shared unique clonotypes divided by the size of the smaller repertoire. Repertoire richness was assessed with RTK rarefaction, the Chao1 estimator, and Recon v2.1 estimates of unobserved clonotypes. The source is immuneACCESS, and TCRdb retained only in-frame sequences with V and J called. Part of the clones is not carried over; for the studies checked, unresolved V genes explain less than half of this, and the remainder is unexplained. That table gives V, J and clone size, and the DNA gave D and trimming. The sample has about 560,000 clones on record, roughly 79% of them singletons. The ten biggest clones cover more than 10% of the sample.

Input material: PBMCs. The sequence came from a woman aged 40 to 50 in good health. Some clones in this sample may be carry-over from other donors' samples. The chain uses TRBV9 and TRBJ1-5, with the identity of the D gene unclear. The CDR3 region: CASSVGGSNQPQHF. The base sequence is TGTGCCAGCAGCGTCGGTGGTAGCAATCAGCCCCAGCATTTT.